This TCR beta chain was profiled in a study of shared clonotypes between healthy human individuals. The assay was immunoSEQ multiplex PCR, and TCRdb's table has in-frame clones only and misses some. Here the sample spans about 1 million clones, approximately 70% being singletons. The CDR3 spans 16 residues. Germline values: CDR1 SGDLS, CDR2 YYNGEE. V dropped 1 base and J dropped 4; count of bases not matched to a gene: 9. Sequencing input: memory CD4+ T cells sorted from blood. Indicated subset: CD45RA-negative fraction. The rearrangement joins TRBV9 to TRBJ2-3; TRBD2 aligns across 7 bases. The origin of this receptor is a man between 18 and 35 years old in good health. CDR3 bases: TGTGCCAGCAGCGTAAGCTGGCGGGAGAGGGCAGATACGCAGTATTTT. Amino acid sequence: CASSVSWRERADTQYF.